A single sample is the source of the 15 T cell receptor beta chains below, sequenced in a study of T cell responses to AZD1222 COVID-19 vaccine. TCRdb's copy holds only in-frame clones and misses some; the assay was immunoSEQ multiplex PCR. The table records 110,000 to 150,000 clones, over 85% of them present only once. The material was peripheral blood, obtained on day 0 of AZD1222 vaccination. The receptors here all came from an adult in good health.

V usage is TRBV6-5 and J usage is TRBJ2-5; TRBD2 matches at 7 bases. Germline CDR1 is MNHEY and CDR2 is SVGAGI. V was clipped by 5 bases and J by 6 bases; unmatched bases: 6. This CDR3 spans 13 amino acids. CDR3: CASSKPGLKTQYF. CDR3 in DNA: TGTGCCAGCAGTAAACCGGGACTAAAGACCCAGTACTTC.

J is TRBJ2-3 and V is TRBV4-2; D gene uncertain. The CDR3 is made up of 15 amino acids. Germline loops: CDR1 LGHNA, CDR2 YNFKEQ. The germline V and J ends were trimmed by 0 bases and 6 bases, with 13 bases remaining between them. CDR3 in DNA: TGTGCCAGCAGCCAAGAGTCCCACACAGTGGATACGCAGTATTTT. This translates into CASSQESHTVDTQYF.

The V call is TRBV9, the J call TRBJ2-7; 10 bases fit TRBD1. The CDR3 covers 15 residues. The V segment lost 0 bases and the J segment 6 bases; nucleotides outside the gene matches: 6. The germline CDR1 and CDR2 sequences are SGDLS and YYNGEE. CDR3 coding DNA: TGTGCCAGCAGCGTAGGCGGGACAGGGGACTCCGAGCAGTACTTC. Translating gives CASSVGGTGDSEQYF.

A single count supports this clone. The chain has TRBV5-1 and TRBJ2-1; TRBD2 matches 8 bases. The CDR3 covers 15 residues. Germline CDR1 is SGHRS and CDR2 is YFSETQ. V shed 1 base and J 4 bases; nucleotides not matched to a gene: 4. CDR3 loop: CASSLSAGVYNEQFF. The CDR3 coding sequence is TGCGCCAGCAGCTTGTCAGCGGGAGTTTACAATGAGCAGTTCTTC.

The chain carries TRBV5-1 and TRBJ2-3; TRBD2 agrees at 13 bases. Germline loops: CDR1 SGHRS, CDR2 YFSETQ. The CDR3 spans 16 residues. Losses at the gene ends were 4 bases for V and 3 bases for J; bases not matched to a gene: 5. Here the CDR3 reads CASSQTSGRATDTQYF. The CDR3 DNA sequence: TGCGCCAGCAGCCAAACTAGCGGGAGGGCAACAGATACGCAGTATTTT.

This clone was counted once. CDR3 DNA sequence: TGCGCCAGCAGCTTGGACAGCGAATACGAGCAGTACTTC. Translated: CASSLDSEYEQYF. The V call is TRBV5-1, the J call TRBJ2-7; no clear D. Germline CDR1 reads SGHRS; CDR2 reads YFSETQ. The CDR3 sequence is 13 residues long. V dropped 0 bases and J dropped 4 bases, with 8 bases sitting between them.

The V gene is TRBV5-1, the J gene TRBJ2-3, with 14 bases lining up with TRBD2. The germline CDR1 and CDR2 sequences are SGHRS and YFSETQ. This CDR3 region has 16 residues. J gave up 6 bases and V 4 bases, and 7 bases lay outside the gene matches. The CDR3 region is CASSRGTSGSGDTQYF. CDR3 sequence (DNA): TGCGCCAGCAGCCGTGGGACTAGCGGGAGCGGGGATACGCAGTATTTT.

V and J are TRBV6-5 and TRBJ1-4, with TRBD1 as a possible D gene (5 bases). CDR3 size: 15 residues. Germline V gene sequence: CDR1 MNHEY, CDR2 SVGAGI. V lost 7 bases to trimming and J lost 1 base, with 13 bases between them. CDR3 protein: CASKFRGVTNEKLFF. CDR3 in DNA: TGTGCCAGCAAATTTAGAGGGGTAACTAATGAAAAACTGTTTTTT.

The rearrangement uses TRBV7-8 and TRBJ2-1, with 7 bases identical to TRBD2. There are 14 residues in the CDR3. V lost 1 base and J lost 4; bases outside the gene matches: 1. Germline CDR1 is SGHVS and CDR2 is FQNEAQ. CDR3 DNA sequence: TGTGCCAGCAGCTTAGGGACTAGTTACAATGAGCAGTTCTTC. It encodes CASSLGTSYNEQFF. Full variable domain (outside the CDR3, taken from reference TRBV7-8 and TRBJ2-1): GAGVSQSPRYKVAKRGQDVALRCDPISGHVSLFWYQQALGQGPEFLTYFQNEAQLDKSGLPSDRFFAERPEGSVSTLKIQRTQQEDSAVYLCASSLGTSYNEQFFGPGTRLTVL.

The chain uses TRBV7-9 and TRBJ2-7; D tentatively fits TRBD1 or TRBD2 (5 bases each). With 4 bases removed from V and 4 bases from J, the gap between germline ends came to 14 bases. The CDR3 totals 14 residues. Germline V gives CDR1 SEHNR, CDR2 FQNEAQ (reference sequence). CDR3 DNA sequence: TGTGCCAGCAGCTCGCGACAGACTACATACGAGCAGTACTTC. It yields the protein CASSSRQTTYEQYF.

The rearrangement links TRBV4-2 to TRBJ2-2; TRBD2 matches 13 bases. With 0 bases clipped from V and 5 bases from J, the junction kept 9 bases outside the gene matches. Germline CDR1 is LGHNA and CDR2 is YNFKEQ. The CDR3 is 19 residues long. CDR3 in amino acids: CASSQDTLAGGLKTGELFF. DNA for the CDR3: TGTGCCAGCAGCCAAGATACACTAGCGGGAGGGCTTAAGACCGGGGAGCTGTTTTTT.

The chain has TRBV18 and TRBJ2-7; D might be TRBD1 or TRBD2, each matching 5 bases. Germline CDR1 and CDR2: KGHSH and LQKENI. There are 13 residues in the CDR3. Deletions cut 4 bases from V and 3 bases from J, with 10 bases between. CDR3 nucleotides: TGTGCCAGCTCACAGGGACGGTTCTACGAGCAGTACTTC. Translating gives CASSQGRFYEQYF.

For this clone: Other DNA sequences in the sample encode the same CDR3. V gene TRBV6-5 combines with J gene TRBJ1-1, with 7 positions matching TRBD1. Germline V CDR1 and CDR2: MNHEY, SVGAGI. CDR3 length: 14 amino acids. V gave up 0 bases and J gave up 5 bases; unmatched junction bases: 3. DNA of the CDR3: TGTGCCAGCAGTTACTCTACAGGGGTTACTGAAGCTTTCTTT. Its protein is CASSYSTGVTEAFF.

The chain is built from TRBV7-2 and TRBJ1-1; the D is unclear. The CDR3 covers 15 residues. Germline CDR1 SGHTA, CDR2 FQGNSA. The germline V and J ends were trimmed by 5 bases and 0 bases, with 13 bases remaining between them. For the CDR3, the DNA is TGTGCCAGCAGCATCGGACCCCTGGTGAACACTGAAGCTTTCTTT. Translating it yields CASSIGPLVNTEAFF.

V gene TRBV29-1 combines with J gene TRBJ2-1; 13 bases agree with TRBD2. Trimming took 7 bases from V and 6 from J; bases not matched to a gene: 6. Germline V CDR1 and CDR2: SQVTM, ANQGSEA. This CDR3 has 14 amino acids. Written as DNA, the CDR3 is TGCAGCGGTGGGGGACTAGCGGGACTCAATGAGCAGTTCTTC. Its translation is CSGGGLAGLNEQFF.